The rows below give T cell receptor beta chains drawn from one sample of a study of blood T cell repertoires in COVID-19. Only in-frame clones appear in the TCRdb table, and some are missing; sequencing was by immunoSEQ multiplex PCR. The sample records tens of thousands of clones, over 80% being singletons. Sequenced: peripheral blood. The receptors were sampled from a woman at least 80 years old with acute or convalescent COVID-19. The CDR3 runs from the conserved cysteine through the conserved F or W. Each record gives: D gene, J gene, clone size, V gene, CDR3 DNA, CDR3 protein. D genes are given only for firm matches. Size is stated for part of the rows, as once, few or many counts, or as a class when the clone is expanded.

TRBD2,TRBJ2-1,once,TRBV3-1/TRBV3-2,TGTGCCAGCAGCCAAGACGGGGCGGGAGTTTGGGATGAGCAGTTCTTC,CASSQDGAGVWDEQFF
TRBD2,TRBJ2-5,-,TRBV5-1,TGCGCCAGCCTGAAGACTAGCGGTCACCAAGAGACCCAGTACTTC,CASLKTSGHQETQYF
TRBD2,TRBJ2-1,-,TRBV19,TGTGCCAGTAGGTTAAGCGGGAGCTCCTACAATGAGCAGTTCTTC,CASRLSGSSYNEQFF
TRBD1,TRBJ1-4,-,TRBV25-1,TGTGCCAGCAGCAGGGGACAGGGAGGTGAAAAACTGTTTTTT,CASSRGQGGEKLFF
TRBD2,TRBJ2-5,-,TRBV19,TGTGCCAGTAGTATCGACGGGAGGGTCGGGGGAGAGACCCAGTACTTC,CASSIDGRVGGETQYF
-,TRBJ2-3,-,TRBV4-3,TGCGCCAGCAGCCGCGAGAGCCGCACTAGCACAGATACGCAGTATTTT,CASSRESRTSTDTQYF
TRBD1,TRBJ2-3,-,TRBV7-3,TGTGCCAGCAGCTTAGGGACAGGGGGCGTAAAGTATTTT,CASSLGTGGVKYF
-,TRBJ1-5,-,TRBV10-3,TGTGCCATCAGTGTTCAGGGGAATCAGCCCCAGCATTTT,CAISVQGNQPQHF
TRBD2,TRBJ2-3,-,TRBV6-2/TRBV6-3,TGTGCCAGCAGTTCCGGGACTAGCGGGAGAGATACGCAGTATTTT,CASSSGTSGRDTQYF
TRBD2,TRBJ2-5,-,TRBV30,TGTGCCTGGACTAGCGGACAAGAGACCCAGTACTTC,CAWTSGQETQYF
-,TRBJ2-2,once,TRBV3-1/TRBV3-2,TGTGCCAGCAGCCAAGAAGACAGTAACACCGGGGAGCTGTTTTTT,CASSQEDSNTGELFF
-,TRBJ2-3,-,TRBV10-3,TGTGCCATCGCGGGGCGGGGCCTAGATACGCAGTATTTT,CAIAGRGLDTQYF
TRBD1,TRBJ2-7,-,TRBV10-2,TGCGCCAGCAGTGAACCGGGACAGGGTTTTAACGAGCAGTACTTC,CASSEPGQGFNEQYF
-,TRBJ2-5,once,TRBV5-4,TGTGCCAGCGGGGCGGGGGCGGTCCAAGAGACCCAGTACTTC,CASGAGAVQETQYF
TRBD2,TRBJ2-1,-,TRBV19,TGTGCCAGTAGAAGGACTAGTAGCTCCTACAATGAGCAGTTCTTC,CASRRTSSSYNEQFF
TRBD2,TRBJ2-3,few,TRBV24-1,TGTGCCACCAGTGATCCGGGACTAGACGCAGATACGCAGTATTTT,CATSDPGLDADTQYF
TRBD2,TRBJ2-5,-,TRBV6-5,TGTGCCAGCAGTTACGGGTCCGGCGGGAGAACGGAGACCCAGTACTTC,CASSYGSGGRTETQYF
-,TRBJ1-1,-,TRBV19,TGTGCCAGTAAGAGGGAAATGAACACTGAAGCTTTCTTT,CASKREMNTEAFF
-,TRBJ1-2,-,TRBV10-2,TGCGCCAGCAGTGAGTGGTCAGGGGAGCGCTATGGCTACACCTTC,CASSEWSGERYGYTF
TRBD2,TRBJ2-1,-,TRBV28,TGTGCCAGCAGAGGACTAGCGGGAGGGTCCCAGTTCTTC,CASRGLAGGSQFF
TRBD1,TRBJ1-3,-,TRBV27,TGTGCCAGCAGGGGGACAGTGGGTGGAAACACCATATATTTT,CASRGTVGGNTIYF
TRBD1,TRBJ2-3,-,TRBV7-3,TGTGCCAGCAGCCCCGGGACAGGGAGGGTGTATTTT,CASSPGTGRVYF
-,TRBJ1-1,-,TRBV11-3,TGTGCCAGCAGCTTACTTGCCGGGTCGGAAACTGAAGCTTTCTTT,CASSLLAGSETEAFF
TRBD2,TRBJ2-3,-,TRBV4-1,TGCGCCAGCAGCCAAGCCTCGGGACTAGCGTTAGATACGCAGTATTTT,CASSQASGLALDTQYF
TRBD1,TRBJ1-2,-,TRBV2,TGTGCCAGCAGTGGAGGGACAGGGGTTAACTATGGCTACACCTTC,CASSGGTGVNYGYTF
TRBD2,TRBJ2-1,-,TRBV20-1,TGCAGTGCTAGTCCGGGAGGGCCAGATGAGCAGTTCTTC,CSASPGGPDEQFF
TRBD1,TRBJ1-1,-,TRBV18,TGTGCCAGCTCACCACGGACAGGGATGAACACTGAAGCTTTCTTT,CASSPRTGMNTEAFF
-,TRBJ1-5,-,TRBV2,TGTGCCAGCAGGGGGACCACAGGGAGATATAGCAATCAGCCCCAGCATTTT,CASRGTTGRYSNQPQHF
-,TRBJ2-5,-,TRBV5-1,TGCGCCAGCAGCTTGGTTCCGGGAGAGAACCAAGAGACCCAGTACTTC,CASSLVPGENQETQYF
-,TRBJ1-1,-,TRBV29-1,TGCAGCGTTCCATCCCGGGCGGGGTCGGACACTGAAGCTTTCTTT,CSVPSRAGSDTEAFF
-,TRBJ2-3,-,TRBV12-5,TGTGCTAGTGGTTTGGTCAGGGGTAGCACAGATACGCAGTATTTT,CASGLVRGSTDTQYF
TRBD2,TRBJ2-6,-,TRBV29-1,TGCAGCGCGGGACTAGCGGGAGGAGTGGGTGGGGCCAACGTCCTGACTTTC,CSAGLAGGVGGANVLTF
TRBD1,TRBJ2-5,-,TRBV28,TGTGCCAGCACCGATGACAGGGAAAGAGTGTATGGTACGGAGACCCAGTACTTC,CASTDDRERVYGTETQYF
TRBD1,TRBJ2-2,-,TRBV10-1,TGCGCCAGCAGCCGGGACAGGATGGCCGGGGAGCTGTTTTTT,CASSRDRMAGELFF
-,TRBJ1-1,once,TRBV7-3,TGTGCCAGCAGCTTAAGGCCAGGGGAAGCTTTCTTT,CASSLRPGEAFF
TRBD1,TRBJ1-2,-,TRBV5-1,TGCGCCAGCAGCTTGGACAGGGGGCTAAACTATGGCTACACCTTC,CASSLDRGLNYGYTF
TRBD1,TRBJ2-3,-,TRBV18,TGTGCCAGCTCAAAAGGGACAGGGAGCGCAGATACGCAGTATTTT,CASSKGTGSADTQYF
TRBD1,TRBJ1-5,-,TRBV6-6,TGTGCCAGCACATCGACAGGGGGTCAGCCCCAGCATTTT,CASTSTGGQPQHF
-,TRBJ2-7,-,TRBV19,TGTGCCAGTAGTATAGAAGGAGGAAGCTCCTACGAGCAGTACTTC,CASSIEGGSSYEQYF
-,TRBJ2-7,-,TRBV30,TGTGCCTGGAGCCCCCCGGGGGACTACGAGCAGTACTTC,CAWSPPGDYEQYF
TRBD2,TRBJ2-3,-,TRBV28,TGTGCCAGCAGTTCGCTGGGGACTAGCGGGATAGATACGCAGTATTTT,CASSSLGTSGIDTQYF
-,TRBJ2-7,-,TRBV6-5,TGTGCCAGCAGTTACTCGAGCGCAGGGGCCTACGAGCAGTACTTC,CASSYSSAGAYEQYF
TRBD2,TRBJ2-3,-,TRBV10-1,TGCGCCAGCAGTGATGGGGTAGCGGGACACACAGATACGCAGTATTTT,CASSDGVAGHTDTQYF
-,TRBJ2-1,-,TRBV7-8,TGTGCCAGCAGCTTAAGGGGGGACTACGGCGAGCAGTTCTTC,CASSLRGDYGEQFF
TRBD2,TRBJ2-7,-,TRBV12-3/TRBV12-4,TGTGCCAGCAGCCGACAGGGACTAGCGCAGTACTTC,CASSRQGLAQYF
-,TRBJ1-2,few,TRBV21-1,TGTGCCAGCAGCAAACTCGGGTTAGCTAACTATGGCTACACCTTC,CASSKLGLANYGYTF
-,TRBJ2-5,-,TRBV29-1,TGCAGCGTTGCGGGGGGCCCAGAGACCCAGTACTTC,CSVAGGPETQYF
-,TRBJ2-3,-,TRBV5-1,TGCGCCAGCAGCTTGGGGGACTCCGAGTTGACAGATACGCAGTATTTT,CASSLGDSELTDTQYF
-,TRBJ2-7,-,TRBV6-5,TGTGCCAGCACCTTCGAGACAGGACTTTCCTACGAGCAGTACTTC,CASTFETGLSYEQYF
TRBD1,TRBJ2-5,-,TRBV2,TGTGCCAGCAGTAGGGACAGGGGGGAGACCCAGTACTTC,CASSRDRGETQYF